What follows is one T cell receptor beta chain and its context. Using immunoSEQ multiplex PCR, the repertoire was profiled, and TCRdb retains in-frame clones only, with some absent. The sample shows 150,000 to 200,000 clones, roughly 82% of them seen only once. This sample was taken from a study of blood T cell repertoires in COVID-19. Overall study context: PBMCs, B-cell-depleted T cells, or T cells were the source of the cDNA or gDNA that made up the material.

The V gene's germline CDR1 is MDHEN and CDR2 SYDVKM. Trimming at V came to 6 bases and at J to 12 bases, leaving 17 bases not matched to a gene. The CDR3 length is 15 residues. V gene TRBV28 combines with J gene TRBJ2-1, with 7 bases matching TRBD2. Sequencing input: peripheral blood. This sequence originates from a woman aged 55-69 years with COVID-19, enrolled during active disease. The CDR3 region has the DNA TGTGCCAGCAGCCTATCAGTCTCATGGGGGGGTGTGCAGTTCTTC. This sequence encodes CASSLSVSWGGVQFF.